Presented here are 6 T cell receptor beta chains from one specimen sequenced in a study of T cells after yellow fever vaccination (dated by TCRdb to between 2018 and 2021). To prepare the library, 5' RACE was applied. TCRdb records Illumina HiSeq 2500 as the sequencer. Starting from the raw public reads, TCRdb applied fastp trimming at Q25, assembled clones with MiXCR and retained in-frame beta chains. Here each entry gathers all rows of one CDR3 protein and keeps the most common genes and DNA. In this sample the table shows under 700,000 distinct CDR3 sequences, about a sixth of which occur a single time. 15% to 20% of the sample is in the top ten clones. Interpreted using the paper, the treatment or condition label stands for: live attenuated yellow fever vaccine strain. Specimen: PBMCs, collected 5 to 6 days after the first yellow fever vaccination. Receptor source: a young man who received the YFV17D yellow fever vaccine.

This clonotype was counted many times. The V call is TRBV7-6, the J call TRBJ1-1, with TRBD1 matching over 7 bases. The V segment lost 4 bases and the J segment 5 bases; nucleotides outside the gene matches: 4. Germline-derived CDR1 and CDR2 are SGHVS and FNYEAQ. CDR3 length: 13 amino acids. CDR3 in amino acids: CASSSGRGTEAFF. The CDR3 DNA reads as TGTGCCAGCAGCTCTGGCAGGGGGACTGAAGCTTTCTTT.

This clonotype was seen a few times. V and J are TRBV7-3 and TRBJ2-2; 8 bases fit TRBD1. V shed 1 base, J shed 2 bases, and the junction held 6 bases outside the gene matches. This CDR3 spans 17 amino acids. Germline CDR1 and CDR2: SGHTA and FQGTGA. CDR3 sequence (DNA): TGTGCCAGCAGCTTAATTGGGGCAGGGGGCAACACCGGGGAGCTGTTTTTT. Amino acid sequence: CASSLIGAGGNTGELFF.

This clonotype has ten or more counts. The V and J genes are TRBV7-7 and TRBJ2-2, with 8 bases lining up with TRBD1. Germline V gene lookup returns CDR1 SSHAT and CDR2 FNYEAQ (reference sequence). The CDR3 spans 15 residues. V was clipped by 2 bases and J by 5 bases; unmatched bases: 4. CDR3 sequence (DNA): TGTGCCAGCAGCTTAAAGACAGGGGTGACCGGGGAGCTGTTTTTT. Protein product: CASSLKTGVTGELFF. Looking up the rest from reference TRBV7-7 and TRBJ2-2 gives the full variable domain: GAGVSQSPRYKVTKRGQDVTLRCDPISSHATLYWYQQALGQGPEFLTYFNYEAQPDKSGLPSDRFSAERPEGSISTLTIQRTEQRDSAMYRCASSLKTGVTGELFFGEGSRLTVL.

The chain links TRBV4-3 to TRBJ1-2; 7 positions match TRBD1. V trimming: 3 bases; J trimming: 10 bases; junction bases outside the gene matches: 5. Germline assignment: CDR1 LGHNA and CDR2 YSLEER. This CDR3 is built from 12 residues. CDR3 sequence (DNA): TGCGCCAGCAGCCATCACACAGGGGACTACACCTTC. Protein product: CASSHHTGDYTF.

The V and J genes are TRBV5-1 and TRBJ2-1; 12 nucleotides agree with TRBD2. This CDR3 contains 16 residues. Unmatched junction bases numbered 7, after V lost 2 bases and J lost 7 bases. Germline assignment: CDR1 SGHRS and CDR2 YFSETQ. The CDR3 DNA follows: TGCGCCAGCAGCTTTGCTCTAGCGGGGGGGAGGAATGAGCAGTTCTTC. It specifies CASSFALAGGRNEQFF.

V and J are TRBV18 and TRBJ2-5; 9 bases map to TRBD1. Trimming cost V 3 bases and J 9 bases; bases outside gene matches: 17. The CDR3 is made up of 17 amino acids. Germline lookup yields CDR1 KGHSH and CDR2 LQKENI. CDR3 residues: CASSPWTGADAGPPQYF. CDR3 sequence (DNA): TGTGCCAGCTCACCGTGGACAGGGGCCGACGCTGGGCCACCCCAGTACTTC.